These 20 T cell receptor beta chains came from one sample sequenced in a study of identical twins. Using its own MiXCR run on the 5' RACE reads, TCRdb lists one record per CDR3 protein. The profile covers approximately 620,000 distinct CDR3 sequences, with more than 6.5% appearing a single time and about 0.98% taken by the ten largest. This sample was also put to use in a study of yellow fever vaccine responses in identical twins.

Sequences were obtained from PBMCs. These receptors all come from a woman between 18 and 29 years old in good health.

This clonotype appeared a few times. The gene calls are TRBV6-2 or TRBV6-3 and TRBJ2-1, with 7 bases that match TRBD2. V was clipped by 2 bases and J by 7 bases; unmatched bases: 2. This CDR3 has 13 amino acids. In germline, CDR1 is MNHEY, CDR2 SVGEGT. CDR3 sequence reads: CASSYSSGNEQFF. Here the CDR3 DNA reads TGTGCCAGCAGTTACAGTAGCGGGAATGAGCAGTTCTTC.

The chain is built from TRBV28 and TRBJ1-6; D not certain. Germline V gives CDR1 MDHEN, CDR2 SYDVKM. The CDR3 is made up of 14 amino acids. Trimming took off 6 bases at V and 5 bases at J, with 11 bases between the two ends. The CDR3: CASSLPSDNSPLHF. The DNA for the CDR3 is TGTGCCAGCAGCCTACCCAGTGATAATTCACCCCTCCACTTT.

This clonotype is a singleton in its sample. The chain joins TRBV7-9 to TRBJ2-3, with a tentative D call TRBD1 (6 bases). Trimming removed 5 bases from V and 2 bases from J, with 17 bases in between. This CDR3 comprises 16 residues. The germline CDR1 and CDR2 sequences are SEHNR and FQNEAQ (reference sequence). The CDR3 nucleotides are TGTGCCAGCAGCCCCCCACAGGGAAGGATCACAGATACGCAGTATTTT. Residues: CASSPPQGRITDTQYF.

This clonotype has a count of ten or more. The chain is built from TRBV3-1 and TRBJ1-2, with D perhaps TRBD1 (5 bases). The CDR3 runs 11 residues. Trimming took off 4 bases at V and 6 bases at J, with 6 bases between the two ends. CDR1 LGHDT and CDR2 YNNKEL come from the germline V gene (reference sequence). CDR3 nucleotides: TGTGCCAGCAGCCCAGGGCATGGCTACACCTTC. Its translation is CASSPGHGYTF.

This clonotype was counted at least ten times. In nucleotides, the CDR3 is TGTGCCAGCAGGGGAGCGACAGATACGCAGTATTTT. Protein: CASRGATDTQYF. This chain uses TRBV7-9 with TRBJ2-3; a weak D match, TRBD2 (5 bases). The germline gives CDR1 SEHNR, CDR2 FQNEAQ (reference sequence). V was shortened by 6 bases and J by 3 bases, with 7 bases between the two germline ends. The CDR3 has 12 residues.

This chain uses TRBV6-5 with TRBJ2-7, with TRBD2 matching 8 bases. CDR1 is MNHEY, CDR2 SVGAGI, per germline. With V trimmed by 4 bases and J by 0 bases, 14 bases remained unmatched. The CDR3 covers 18 residues. The CDR3 DNA is TGTGCCAGCAGTTCCCCCGGCTGGGCTAGCGGGCGCTCCTACGAGCAGTACTTC. Amino acids: CASSSPGWASGRSYEQYF.

The CDR3 sequence: CASSLPPGSDTQYF. CDR3 sequence (DNA): TGTGCCAGCAGCTTGCCCCCCGGATCAGATACGCAGTATTTT. V gene TRBV5-6 combines with J gene TRBJ2-3; D ambiguous. Germline lookup yields CDR1 SGHDT and CDR2 YYEEEE. Trimming stripped 1 base from V and 4 bases from J, with 10 bases between. This CDR3 has 14 amino acids. Looking up the rest from reference TRBV5-6 and TRBJ2-3 gives the full variable domain: DAGVTQSPTHLIKTRGQQVTLRCSPKSGHDTVSWYQQALGQGPQFIFQYYEEEERQRGNFPDRFSGHQFPNYSSELNVNALLLGDSALYLCASSLPPGSDTQYFGPGTRLTVL.

The chain links TRBV7-9 to TRBJ2-7, with D perhaps given as TRBD1 or TRBD2 (5 bases each). Germline-derived CDR1 and CDR2 are SEHNR and FQNEAQ (reference sequence). The CDR3 is made up of 13 amino acids. V lost 11 bases and J lost 0, with 14 bases in between. For the CDR3, the DNA is TGTGCCTACGGGGCAGGAAGCTCCTACGAGCAGTACTTC. Encoded protein: CAYGAGSSYEQYF.

This clonotype has just a few counts. Written as DNA, the CDR3 is TGCAGTGCTAATAGTCTCGGGACAGTATACGAGCAGTACTTC. Protein sequence: CSANSLGTVYEQYF. The genes are TRBV20-1 and TRBJ2-7, with 7 bases fitting TRBD1. J was trimmed by 4 bases and V by 4 bases; bases with no gene match: 10. This CDR3 is built from 14 residues. The V gene's germline CDR1 is DFQATT and CDR2 SNEGSKA (reference sequence).

This clonotype was recorded many times. The genes are TRBV27 and TRBJ2-2; 7 bases agree with TRBD1. The CDR3 length is 15 residues. The V and J ends lost 5 bases and 4 bases, in that order; junction bases with no gene match: 7. CDR1 is MNHEY and CDR2 is SMNVEV in the germline V gene (reference sequence). The CDR3 region has the DNA TGTGCCAGCAGTCCAAACAGGGGAAGCACCGGGGAGCTGTTTTTT. Protein sequence: CASSPNRGSTGELFF.

This chain uses TRBV12-3 or TRBV12-4 with TRBJ2-2; 7 positions match TRBD1. This CDR3 has 13 residues. Losses at the gene ends were 6 bases for V and 6 bases for J; bases not matched to a gene: 4. Here the CDR3 reads CASRTGLPGELFF. CDR3 DNA sequence: TGTGCCAGCAGGACAGGGTTGCCCGGGGAGCTGTTTTTT.

This clonotype was recorded a few times. V is TRBV6-5 and J is TRBJ2-7; no clear D gene. Trimming took 0 bases from V and 0 from J, leaving 15 bases between them. The CDR3 is 17 amino acids. CDR1 is MNHEY and CDR2 is SVGAGI in the germline V gene. The DNA for the CDR3 is TGTGCCAGCAGTTACTCGTCGTCGGGCGTGAGCTCCTACGAGCAGTACTTC. It is translated as CASSYSSSGVSSYEQYF.

This sequence joins TRBV2 and TRBJ2-5, with D perhaps assigned TRBD1 or TRBD2 (5 bases each). The ends were cut back, 4 bases at V and 4 bases at J, with 10 bases in the middle. The CDR3 length is 13 residues. The germline V gene has CDR1 SNHLY and CDR2 FYNNEI. The DNA of the CDR3 is TGTGCCAGCAGTGTCCAGGGAGCAGAGACCCAGTACTTC. Amino acid sequence: CASSVQGAETQYF.

At least ten counts were recorded for this clonotype. The J gene is TRBJ2-2, the V gene TRBV3-1; D might be TRBD2 (6 bases). Germline CDR1 and CDR2: LGHDT and YNNKEL (reference sequence). With 1 base removed from V and 0 bases from J, the gap between germline ends came to 6 bases. This CDR3 region has 15 residues. The CDR3 sequence is CASSQGGANTGELFF. The CDR3 DNA reads as TGTGCCAGCAGCCAAGGGGGGGCGAACACCGGGGAGCTGTTTTTT.

The chain combines TRBV6-5 with TRBJ2-7, with 8 nucleotides matching TRBD2. Germline V gene data show CDR1 as MNHEY and CDR2 as SVGAGI. The CDR3 totals 16 residues. Losses at the gene ends were 4 bases for V and 3 bases for J; bases not matched to a gene: 11. The CDR3 nucleotides are TGTGCCAGCAGTTCTCCCCGGGGGGCGGGGGGCTACGAGCAGTACTTC. It translates to CASSSPRGAGGYEQYF.

This clonotype occurred a few times. This chain uses TRBV27 with TRBJ2-2; D unclear. The CDR3 spans 14 residues. The V and J ends lost 4 bases and 7 bases respectively, with 13 bases between them. Germline-derived CDR1 and CDR2 are MNHEY and SMNVEV (reference sequence). The CDR3 sequence: CASSSRPTGGELFF. Here the CDR3 DNA reads TGTGCCAGCAGTTCACGACCGACCGGCGGGGAGCTGTTTTTT.

The DNA of the CDR3 is TGTGCCAGCAGATACAGGGTGGGAAACATTCAGTACTTC. It encodes CASRYRVGNIQYF. The rearrangement joins TRBV12-3 or TRBV12-4 to TRBJ2-4; D is possibly TRBD1 (6 bases). The CDR3 contains 13 residues. Trimming removed 6 bases from V and 6 bases from J, with 12 bases in between.

This clonotype was observed many times. The rearrangement uses TRBV12-3 or TRBV12-4 and TRBJ2-7; possibly TRBD1 for D (6 bases). The CDR3 is made up of 14 amino acids. Between the trimmed V and J ends, which lost 6 bases and 6 bases, there was a span of 18 bases. DNA of the CDR3: TGTGCCAGCAGCCTAACTACAGGGCAAGGCGAGCAGTACTTC. It specifies CASSLTTGQGEQYF.

The V gene is TRBV25-1, the J gene TRBJ2-5; perhaps TRBD2 as D (5 bases). This CDR3 region has 13 residues. Trimming removed 0 bases from V and 5 bases from J, with 7 bases in between. Germline V lookup: CDR1 MGHDK, CDR2 SYGVNS. The DNA of the CDR3 is TGTGCCAGCAGTGAATATAGAGGGGAGACCCAGTACTTC. Protein sequence: CASSEYRGETQYF.

This clonotype was detected only a few times. The genes are TRBV21-1 and TRBJ1-6; whether TRBD1, the table's D call, matches the DNA was not checked. TRBV21-1 is termed a pseudogene. The CDR3 runs 14 residues. Here the CDR3 reads CASSKEGPNSPLHF. CDR3 DNA: TGTGCCAGCAGCAAAGAGGGTCCCAATTCACCCCTCCACTTT.